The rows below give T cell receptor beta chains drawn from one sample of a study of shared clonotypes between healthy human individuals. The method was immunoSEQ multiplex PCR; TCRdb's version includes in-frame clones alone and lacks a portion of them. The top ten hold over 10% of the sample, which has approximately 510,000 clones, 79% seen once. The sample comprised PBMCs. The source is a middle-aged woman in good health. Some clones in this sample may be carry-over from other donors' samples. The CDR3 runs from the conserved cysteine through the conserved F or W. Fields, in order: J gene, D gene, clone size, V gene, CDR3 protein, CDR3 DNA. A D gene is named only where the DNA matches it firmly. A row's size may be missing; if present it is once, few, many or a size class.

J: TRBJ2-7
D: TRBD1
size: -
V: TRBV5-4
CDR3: CASSFGTGHYEQYF
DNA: TGTGCCAGCAGCTTCGGGACAGGACACTACGAGCAGTACTTC

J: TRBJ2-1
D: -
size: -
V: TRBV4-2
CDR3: CASSQGARAHEQFF
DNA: TGTGCCAGCAGCCAAGGAGCCCGGGCCCATGAGCAGTTCTTC

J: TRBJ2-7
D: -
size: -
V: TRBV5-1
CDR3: CASSPTGRSYEQYF
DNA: TGCGCCAGCAGCCCGACAGGGAGGTCCTACGAGCAGTACTTC

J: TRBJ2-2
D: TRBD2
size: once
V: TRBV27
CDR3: CASSRGLAVNTGELFF
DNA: TGTGCCAGCAGTCGAGGACTAGCAGTTAACACCGGGGAGCTGTTTTTT

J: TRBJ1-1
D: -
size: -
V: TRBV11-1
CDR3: CASSLQGSMNTEAFF
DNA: TGTGCCAGCAGCTTGCAGGGGAGCATGAACACTGAAGCTTTCTTT

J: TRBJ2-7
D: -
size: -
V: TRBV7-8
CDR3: CASQMYGSSYEQYF
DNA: TGTGCCAGCCAAATGTACGGCTCGTCCTACGAGCAGTACTTC

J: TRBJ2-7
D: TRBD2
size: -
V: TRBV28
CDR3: CASSFGGGSYEQYF
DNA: TGTGCCAGCAGTTTCGGGGGGGGTTCCTACGAGCAGTACTTC

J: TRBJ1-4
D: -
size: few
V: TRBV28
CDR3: CASSPGATNEKLFF
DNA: TGTGCCAGCAGCCCAGGGGCAACTAATGAAAAACTGTTTTTT

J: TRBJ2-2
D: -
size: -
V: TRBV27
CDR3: CASRKQGAQNTGELFF
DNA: TGTGCCAGCAGGAAACAGGGCGCTCAGAACACCGGGGAGCTGTTTTTT

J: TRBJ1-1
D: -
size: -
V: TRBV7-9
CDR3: CASSFPGSGAEEAFF
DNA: TGTGCCAGCAGCTTCCCAGGGTCGGGGGCAGAAGAAGCTTTCTTT

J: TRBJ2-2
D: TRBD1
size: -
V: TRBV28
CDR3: CASSRDRGRTGELFF
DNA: TGTGCCAGCAGTCGGGACAGGGGGAGGACCGGGGAGCTGTTTTTT

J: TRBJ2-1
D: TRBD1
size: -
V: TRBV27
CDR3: CASSPLMTGILSNEQFF
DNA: TGTGCCAGCAGTCCTCTCATGACAGGGATCTTGAGTAATGAGCAGTTCTTC

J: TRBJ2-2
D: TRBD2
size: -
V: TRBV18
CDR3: CASSPPVSGRGAGELFF
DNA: TGTGCCAGCTCACCCCCAGTCAGCGGGAGAGGAGCCGGGGAGCTGTTTTTT

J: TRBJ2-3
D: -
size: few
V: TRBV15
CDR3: CATSRGGYTDTQYF
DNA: TGTGCCACCAGCAGAGGGGGATACACAGATACGCAGTATTTT

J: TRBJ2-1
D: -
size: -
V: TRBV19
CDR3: CASSSRDHSYNEQFF
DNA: TGTGCCAGTAGTAGCCGGGACCACTCCTACAATGAGCAGTTCTTC

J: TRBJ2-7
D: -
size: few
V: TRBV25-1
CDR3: CASEASVHGLNNYEQYF
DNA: TGTGCCAGCGAAGCCAGCGTCCACGGACTTAACAACTACGAGCAGTACTTC

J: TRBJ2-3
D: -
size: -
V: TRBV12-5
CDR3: CASGLITTGTRKDTQYF
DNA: TGTGCTAGTGGTTTGATCACAACCGGGACCAGGAAAGATACGCAGTATTTT

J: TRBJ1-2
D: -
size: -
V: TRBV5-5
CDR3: CASSLSGGGYTF
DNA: TGTGCCAGCAGCTTGTCCGGGGGAGGCTACACCTTC

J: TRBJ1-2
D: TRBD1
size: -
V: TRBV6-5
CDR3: CASSQGQGSHGYTF
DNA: TGTGCCAGCAGCCAGGGACAGGGGAGTCATGGCTACACCTTC

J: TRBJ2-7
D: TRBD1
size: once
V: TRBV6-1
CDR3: CATLPTGVGEQYF
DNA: TGTGCCACCCTTCCGACAGGGGTGGGGGAGCAGTACTTC

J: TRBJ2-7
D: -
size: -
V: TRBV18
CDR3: CASSPRGGGYEQYF
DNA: TGTGCCAGCTCACCCAGGGGAGGCGGCTACGAGCAGTACTTC

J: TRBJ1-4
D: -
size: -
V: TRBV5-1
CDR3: CASSLVGPTTNEKLFF
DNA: TGCGCCAGCAGCTTGGTGGGCCCAACAACTAATGAAAAACTGTTTTTT

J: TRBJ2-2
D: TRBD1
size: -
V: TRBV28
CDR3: CASEGVGTGQDITGELFF
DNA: TGTGCCAGCGAGGGGGTTGGAACGGGACAGGACATCACCGGGGAGCTGTTTTTT

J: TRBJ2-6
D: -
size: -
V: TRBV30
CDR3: CASPRSGANVLTF
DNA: TGTGCCTCCCCTCGCTCTGGGGCCAACGTCCTGACTTTC

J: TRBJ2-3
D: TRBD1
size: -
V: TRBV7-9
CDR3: CASRGQGPDTQYF
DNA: TGTGCCAGCCGGGGACAGGGCCCAGATACGCAGTATTTT

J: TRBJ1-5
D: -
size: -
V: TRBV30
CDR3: CAWSTPWDGGQPYSNQPQHF
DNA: TGTGCCTGGAGTACACCGTGGGACGGGGGCCAGCCTTATAGCAATCAGCCCCAGCATTTT

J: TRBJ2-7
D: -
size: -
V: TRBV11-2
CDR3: CASSLYQYEQYF
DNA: TGTGCCAGCAGCTTATACCAATACGAGCAGTACTTC

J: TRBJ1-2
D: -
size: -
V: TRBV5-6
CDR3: CASSTLTANYGYTF
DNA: TGTGCCAGCAGCACTCTGACCGCAAACTATGGCTACACCTTC

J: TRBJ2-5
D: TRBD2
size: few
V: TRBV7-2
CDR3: CASSQTSGEIETQYF
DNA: TGTGCCAGCAGCCAGACTAGCGGGGAGATAGAGACCCAGTACTTC

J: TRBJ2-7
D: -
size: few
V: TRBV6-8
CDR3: CASTYDSLQAFSLKVYEQYF
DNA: TGTGCCAGCACCTACGATTCACTTCAGGCGTTTAGTTTAAAGGTCTACGAGCAGTACTTC